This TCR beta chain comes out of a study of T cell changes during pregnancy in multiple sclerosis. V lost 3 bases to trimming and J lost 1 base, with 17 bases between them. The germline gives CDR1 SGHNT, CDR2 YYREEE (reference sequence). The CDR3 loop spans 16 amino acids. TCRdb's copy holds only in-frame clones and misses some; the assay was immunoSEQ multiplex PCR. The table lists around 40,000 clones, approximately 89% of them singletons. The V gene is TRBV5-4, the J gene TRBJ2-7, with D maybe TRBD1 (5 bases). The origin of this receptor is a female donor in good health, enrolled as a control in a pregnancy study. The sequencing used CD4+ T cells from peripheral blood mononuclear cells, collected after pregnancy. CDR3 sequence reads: CASSSRRWTNSYEQYF. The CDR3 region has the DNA TGTGCCAGCAGCTCCCGGCGCTGGACAAATTCCTACGAGCAGTACTTC.